This entry describes one T cell receptor (beta chain). This sample is part of a study of blood T cell repertoires in COVID-19. Study context: The United States, Italy and Spain were the sources of the acute and convalescent COVID-19 samples.

Seattle participants joined during active infection and were tracked over time. In the original analysis: Reference gene primer amplification yielded estimated nucleated cell counts. Sequencing used immunoSEQ multiplex PCR; TCRdb keeps in-frame clones, though not all of them. V and J calls and clone size follow that table, whereas D and trimming were derived from the DNA. The sample carries over 450,000 clones, 89% recorded once. V gave up 4 bases and J gave up 0 bases; unmatched junction bases: 13. The V gene's germline CDR1 is SGHDT and CDR2 YYEEEE. The CDR3 loop spans 18 amino acids. The TCR originated in a young man with COVID-19, enrolled during active disease. This sequence joins TRBV5-6 and TRBJ1-2; 9 bases are shared with TRBD1. The specimen was peripheral blood. The CDR3: CASSRGQGGGFSNYGYTF. The CDR3 coding sequence is TGTGCCAGCAGCAGGGGACAGGGAGGGGGATTTTCTAACTATGGCTACACCTTC.